The 28 T cell receptor beta chains in this list originate from one sample, sequenced in a study of blood T cell repertoires in COVID-19 (dated by TCRdb to about 2020). The library was generated by the immunoSEQ multiplex PCR assay. TCRdb took over this immuneACCESS table, retaining in-frame rearrangements with V and J assigned. Such tables are incomplete; in checked studies, under half of the missing clones stem from an unresolved V gene, and the remainder is unexplained. The sample profile shows a few hundred thousand clones; approximately 84% of them were found once. The ten largest account for about 4.2% of the sample. Specimen: PBMCs or T cells enriched from blood (not recorded which). These TCRs come from a man aged 25-45 years who had recovered from COVID-19.

This chain uses TRBV13 with TRBJ2-1, with 11 bases identical to TRBD2. Per the germline V gene, CDR1 is PRHDT and CDR2 is FYEKMQ (reference sequence). This CDR3 has 16 amino acids. V shed 5 bases and J 4 bases; nucleotides not matched to a gene: 7. DNA for the CDR3: TGTGCCAGCAGCGCACCGGGACTAGCGGCATACAATGAGCAGTTCTTC. Its protein product is CASSAPGLAAYNEQFF.

For this clone: Other DNA sequences from this sample encode an identical CDR3 as well. The chain recombines TRBV11-1 with TRBJ2-3; D is uncertain. CDR3 length: 14 residues. CDR1 is SGHAT and CDR2 is FQDESV in the germline V gene (reference sequence). V was cut by 1 base and J by 0 bases, with 5 bases left in between. The DNA of the CDR3 is TGTGCCAGCAGCTTAGGTTCAAGCACAGATACGCAGTATTTT. This translates into CASSLGSSTDTQYF.

The rearrangement joins TRBV3-1 (or the pseudogene TRBV3-2) to TRBJ1-4; D unresolved. This CDR3 has 13 residues. The V end lost 1 base, the J end lost 7 bases, and 7 bases lay between the germline ends. Germline values: CDR1 LGHDT, CDR2 YNNKEL (reference sequence). CDR3 DNA: TGTGCCAGCAGCCAAGCGGGTCCTGAAAAACTGTTTTTT. Translation gives CASSQAGPEKLFF.

The V gene is TRBV18, the J gene TRBJ1-4, with D possibly TRBD1 on 6 matching bases. CDR1 is KGHSH and CDR2 is LQKENI in the germline V gene. Trimming stripped 4 bases from V and 3 bases from J, with 12 bases between. CDR3 length equals 15 residues. The CDR3 loop is CASSLQGFSNEKLFF. DNA for the CDR3: TGTGCCAGCTCACTACAGGGATTTTCTAATGAAAAACTGTTTTTT.

V usage is TRBV27 and J usage is TRBJ1-1; D is uncertain. This CDR3 is built from 12 residues. Trimming took off 4 bases at V and 1 base at J, with 4 bases between the two ends. CDR1 is MNHEY, CDR2 SMNVEV, per germline (reference sequence). In nucleotides, the CDR3 is TGTGCCAGCAGTTCAGGGAACACTGAAGCTTTCTTT. It is translated as CASSSGNTEAFF.

This chain connects TRBV5-1 to TRBJ1-1; no clear D gene. Germline V lookup: CDR1 SGHRS, CDR2 YFSETQ. The CDR3 covers 14 residues. Trimming left V 5 bases short and J 5 bases short, with 16 bases between. CDR3 DNA sequence: TGCGCCAGCAGTCTCTACATGGAGACTACTGAAGCTTTCTTT. This codes for CASSLYMETTEAFF.

The rearrangement joins TRBV5-5 to TRBJ2-7; 7 bases agree with TRBD1. Trimming removed 4 bases from V and 3 bases from J; junction bases left unmatched: 7. Germline V gene lookup returns CDR1 SGHKS and CDR2 YYEKEE (reference sequence). The CDR3 totals 14 residues. The CDR3 DNA is TGTGCCAGCAGCGCCGGGACAGAATTCTACGAGCAGTACTTC. Its protein product is CASSAGTEFYEQYF.

The chain is built from TRBV27 and TRBJ1-2; 9 bases line up with TRBD1. Germline V CDR1 and CDR2: MNHEY, SMNVEV (reference sequence). J gave up 4 bases and V 4 bases, and 7 bases lay outside the gene matches. This CDR3 contains 15 residues. The CDR3 reads CASSSDRGVFYGYTF. CDR3 bases: TGTGCCAGCAGTTCGGACAGGGGTGTGTTCTATGGCTACACCTTC.

This chain joins TRBV5-4 and TRBJ2-5, with unresolved D. This CDR3 is built from 14 residues. Germline V gene data show CDR1 as SGHNT and CDR2 as YYREEE (reference sequence). Trimming took 0 bases from V and 5 from J, leaving 11 bases between them. The CDR3 protein is CASSLAGAMETQYF. The CDR3 DNA follows: TGTGCCAGCAGCTTGGCCGGAGCGATGGAGACCCAGTACTTC.

The rearrangement links TRBV6-2 or TRBV6-3 to TRBJ2-7; 10 bases are shared with TRBD2. The CDR3 is 15 residues long. The germline V gene encodes CDR1 MNHEY and CDR2 SVGEGT. Trimming at V came to 2 bases and at J to 5 bases, leaving 6 bases not matched to a gene. This chain's CDR3 is CASSYGAGGHNEQYF. DNA of the CDR3: TGTGCCAGCAGTTACGGAGCGGGGGGGCACAACGAGCAGTACTTC.

The gene calls are TRBV2 and TRBJ2-3, with 9 bases matching TRBD2. Trimming at V came to 4 bases and at J to 3 bases, leaving 5 bases not matched to a gene. This CDR3 has 15 residues. Germline assignment: CDR1 SNHLY and CDR2 FYNNEI. The CDR3 DNA reads as TGTGCCAGCAGTGGTGGGCTAGCGGGAACAGATACGCAGTATTTT. The encoded protein is CASSGGLAGTDTQYF.

The rearrangement joins TRBV5-1 to TRBJ2-3, with TRBD1 matching over 8 bases. CDR1 is SGHRS, CDR2 YFSETQ, per germline. The CDR3 runs to 16 residues. Trimming cost V 0 bases and J 0 bases; bases outside gene matches: 3. The CDR3 DNA reads as TGCGCCAGCAGCTTGGGGGGACAGGTTAGCACAGATACGCAGTATTTT. Residues: CASSLGGQVSTDTQYF.

The rearrangement links TRBV30 to TRBJ1-5, with 7 bases identical to TRBD1. Trimming at V came to 0 bases and at J to 4 bases, leaving 6 bases not matched to a gene. The CDR3 sequence is 15 residues long. Looked up from germline, CDR1 is GTSNPN and CDR2 is SVGIG (reference sequence). The CDR3 reads CAWSVPGGWNQPQHF. The CDR3 DNA sequence: TGTGCCTGGAGTGTACCAGGGGGATGGAATCAGCCCCAGCATTTT. The complete variable domain, with remaining parts taken from reference TRBV30 and TRBJ1-5, reads SQTIHQWPATLVQPVGSPLSLECTVEGTSNPNLYWYRQAAGRGLQLLFYSVGIGQISSEVPQNLSASRPQDRQFILSSKKLLLSDSGFYLCAWSVPGGWNQPQHFGDGTRLSIL.

This sequence joins TRBV27 and TRBJ2-5; 9 nucleotides match TRBD2. This CDR3 has 12 residues. The trim removed 5 bases at V and 9 bases at J, leaving 4 bases unmatched. Germline lookup yields CDR1 MNHEY and CDR2 SMNVEV (reference sequence). The DNA of the CDR3 is TGTGCCAGCAGTAACGCGGGAGGGGCCCAGTACTTC. Translation: CASSNAGGAQYF.

The chain employs TRBV2 and TRBJ2-1, with TRBD2 identical over 9 bases. V lost 6 bases and J lost 8; bases outside the gene matches: 14. Germline CDR1 and CDR2: SNHLY and FYNNEI. This CDR3 region has 16 residues. The CDR3 nucleotides are TGTGCCAGCAGCCGTCTAGCGGGACCCTCCATGGATGAGCAGTTCTTC. Translating gives CASSRLAGPSMDEQFF.

V usage is TRBV5-1 and J usage is TRBJ2-1, with D maybe TRBD1 (6 bases). CDR1 is SGHRS and CDR2 is YFSETQ in the germline V gene. This CDR3 is built from 17 residues. V was shortened by 0 bases and J by 3 bases, with 16 bases between the two germline ends. CDR3: CASSLATTDRGYNEQFF. The CDR3 DNA sequence: TGCGCCAGCAGCTTGGCCACGACGGACAGAGGCTACAATGAGCAGTTCTTC.

J is TRBJ2-6 and V is TRBV28; TRBD2 might be the D (6 bases). V lost 5 bases and J lost 1, with 15 bases in between. The CDR3 is 17 amino acids. In germline, CDR1 is MDHEN, CDR2 SYDVKM. CDR3 loop: CASSRTRGGSGANVLTF. As DNA, the CDR3 is TGTGCCAGCAGTCGTACGCGTGGAGGGTCTGGGGCCAACGTCCTGACTTTC.

The gene calls are TRBV5-1 and TRBJ2-4; no clear D gene. V was pared by 3 bases and J by 4 bases, with 11 bases between. Germline V gives CDR1 SGHRS, CDR2 YFSETQ. The CDR3 is 14 residues long. CDR3 DNA: TGCGCCAGCAGCTATGAGACAACTAAAAACATTCAGTACTTC. Translation gives CASSYETTKNIQYF. Combining the CDR3 with reference TRBV5-1 and TRBJ2-4 gives the whole variable domain KAGVTQTPRYLIKTRGQQVTLSCSPISGHRSVSWYQQTPGQGLQFLFEYFSETQRNKGNFPGRFSGRQFSNSRSEMNVSTLELGDSALYLCASSYETTKNIQYFGAGTRLSVL.

The genes are TRBV7-8 and TRBJ2-3; 14 nucleotides agree with TRBD2. The J segment lost 3 bases and the V segment lost 4 bases, leaving 0 bases of the junction unmatched. The CDR3 sequence is 15 residues long. CDR1 is SGHVS, CDR2 FQNEAQ, per germline. This CDR3 reads CASSWTSGGTDTQYF. DNA of the CDR3: TGTGCCAGCAGCTGGACTAGCGGGGGGACAGATACGCAGTATTTT.

The genes are TRBV28 and TRBJ1-6, with D possibly matching TRBD1 (6 bases). The CDR3 has 14 residues. Trimming took 10 bases from V and 4 from J, leaving 14 bases between them. Looked up from germline, CDR1 is MDHEN and CDR2 is SYDVKM. CDR3 bases: TGTGCCACCCAACAGGGTCCATATAATTCACCCCTCCACTTT. Its protein is CATQQGPYNSPLHF.

The chain combines TRBV30 with TRBJ2-7, with D perhaps TRBD2 (5 bases). V was cut by 5 bases and J by 0 bases, with 14 bases left in between. Germline loops: CDR1 GTSNPN, CDR2 SVGIG (reference sequence). The length of the CDR3 is 14 residues. The CDR3, as DNA: TGTGCCTGGGACCGTAGCGAGGGCTCCTACGAGCAGTACTTC. Protein: CAWDRSEGSYEQYF.

This chain joins TRBV19 and TRBJ1-1; D gene uncertain. CDR3 length: 14 amino acids. Per germline, CDR1 LNHDA and CDR2 SQIVND (reference sequence). V lost 6 bases and J 4 bases, leaving 15 bases between the germline ends. The CDR3 sequence is CASRAGRGITEAFF. The CDR3 DNA reads TGTGCCAGTAGGGCCGGACGAGGGATCACTGAAGCTTTCTTT.

This clone was recorded only once. The chain combines TRBV5-1 with TRBJ1-6; 7 bases line up with TRBD1. Germline CDR1 is SGHRS and CDR2 is YFSETQ. Trimming took 4 bases from V and 9 from J; bases not matched to a gene: 10. CDR3 length: 15 amino acids. CDR3 nucleotides: TGCGCCAGCAGCCCCGAGACAGGGAGGTTTTCACCCCTCCACTTT. Protein sequence: CASSPETGRFSPLHF. The whole variable domain, remainder taken from reference TRBV5-1 and TRBJ1-6, is KAGVTQTPRYLIKTRGQQVTLSCSPISGHRSVSWYQQTPGQGLQFLFEYFSETQRNKGNFPGRFSGRQFSNSRSEMNVSTLELGDSALYLCASSPETGRFSPLHFGNGTRLTVT.

The V call is TRBV7-2, the J call TRBJ2-7; D is ambiguous. The CDR3 has 15 amino acids. V was pared by 2 bases and J by 6 bases, with 17 bases between. From germline, CDR1 is SGHTA and CDR2 FQGNSA. Here the CDR3 reads CASSLTSTTQSEQYF. DNA of the CDR3: TGTGCCAGCAGCTTAACGTCCACTACCCAGAGCGAGCAGTACTTC.

The chain uses TRBV5-1 and TRBJ1-2; 7 bases are shared with TRBD1. Germline trimming cut 6 bases from V and 0 bases from J; bases unmatched to any gene: 5. This CDR3 spans 14 amino acids. Germline values: CDR1 SGHRS, CDR2 YFSETQ. For the CDR3, the DNA is TGCGCCAGCAACCTCGGGACAGCTAACTATGGCTACACCTTC. It is translated as CASNLGTANYGYTF.

The chain couples TRBV5-1 to TRBJ2-3, with TRBD2 identical over 16 bases. Germline-derived CDR1 and CDR2 are SGHRS and YFSETQ. The CDR3 runs 18 residues. V gave up 7 bases and J gave up 9 bases; unmatched junction bases: 17. CDR3 sequence: CASLGLSGTSGRAETQYF. DNA of the CDR3: TGCGCCAGCCTGGGGCTTTCCGGGACTAGCGGGAGGGCGGAGACGCAGTATTTT.

The V and J genes are TRBV15 and TRBJ1-1, with D possibly TRBD1 on 5 matching bases. The CDR3 consists of 15 residues. Looked up from germline, CDR1 is LNHNV and CDR2 is YYDKDF (reference sequence). Trimming left V 2 bases short and J 2 bases short, with 12 bases between. The CDR3 loop reads CATSRTREGNTEAFF. For the CDR3, the DNA is TGTGCCACCAGCAGAACCAGGGAAGGAAACACTGAAGCTTTCTTT. Complete variable domain (other parts from reference TRBV15 and TRBJ1-1): DAMVIQNPRYQVTQFGKPVTLSCSQTLNHNVMYWYQQKSSQAPKLLFHYYDKDFNNEADTPDNFQSRRPNTSFCFLDIRSPGLGDTAMYLCATSRTREGNTEAFFGQGTRLTVV.

In this sample, this clone turned up once. The rearrangement joins TRBV2 to TRBJ1-6; 9 bases line up with TRBD1. The CDR3 length is 16 residues. Germline trimming cut 8 bases from V and 8 bases from J; bases unmatched to any gene: 13. Germline values: CDR1 SNHLY, CDR2 FYNNEI. As DNA, the CDR3 is TGTGCCAGCTCCTTACAGGGGGCCGCGGTTCATTCACCCCTCCACTTT. It specifies CASSLQGAAVHSPLHF. The variable domain in full, completed from reference TRBV2 and TRBJ1-6, reads EPEVTQTPSHQVTQMGQEVILRCVPISNHLYFYWYRQILGQKVEFLVSFYNNEISEKSEIFDDQFSVERPDGSNFTLKIRSTKLEDSAMYFCASSLQGAAVHSPLHFGNGTRLTVT.